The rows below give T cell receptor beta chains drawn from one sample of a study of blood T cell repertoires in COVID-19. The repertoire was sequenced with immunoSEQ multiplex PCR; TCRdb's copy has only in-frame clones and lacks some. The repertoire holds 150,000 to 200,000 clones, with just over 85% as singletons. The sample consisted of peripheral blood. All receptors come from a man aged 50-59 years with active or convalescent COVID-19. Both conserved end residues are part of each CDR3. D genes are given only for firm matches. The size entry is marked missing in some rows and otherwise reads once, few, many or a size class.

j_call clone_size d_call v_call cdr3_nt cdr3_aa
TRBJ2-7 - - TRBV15 TGTGCCACCAGCAGAGGGTCCGGGGACATCTACGAGCAGTACTTC CATSRGSGDIYEQYF
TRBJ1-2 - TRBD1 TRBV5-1 TGCGCCAGCAGCTGGACAGGGCCGACCCTCTATGGCTACACCTTC CASSWTGPTLYGYTF
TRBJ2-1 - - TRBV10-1 TGCGCCAGCAGTGCAACTACAATGGTCGAGCAGTTCTTC CASSATTMVEQFF
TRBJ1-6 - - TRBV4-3 TGCGCCAGCAGCCAAGTAGTCTGGGCCCCGAATTCACCCCTCCACTTT CASSQVVWAPNSPLHF
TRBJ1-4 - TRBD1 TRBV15 TGTGCCACCAGCAGAGCCGGGACAGGGGGAGCAACTAATGAAAAACTGTTTTTT CATSRAGTGGATNEKLFF
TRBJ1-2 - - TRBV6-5 TGTGCCAGCAGCTCCGGTGGGGGCTCTATCGACGGCTACACCTTC CASSSGGGSIDGYTF
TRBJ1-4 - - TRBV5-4 TGTGCCAGCAGCTCCCGGGACAATGCAGATGAAAAACTGTTTTTT CASSSRDNADEKLFF
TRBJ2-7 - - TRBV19 TGTGCCAGTAGGGCGGAGGGAACCTACGAGCAGTACTTC CASRAEGTYEQYF
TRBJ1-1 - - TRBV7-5 TGTGTCAGAAGCTTCTGGGACAGCTGGAACACTGAAGCTTTCTTT CVRSFWDSWNTEAFF
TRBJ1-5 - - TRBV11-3 TGTGCCCCCCCCGCCTTGGAGTTTCAGCCCCAGCATTTT CAPPALEFQPQHF
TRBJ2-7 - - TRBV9 TGTGCCAGCAGCCCAGGGGATCTCTACGAGCAGTACTTC CASSPGDLYEQYF
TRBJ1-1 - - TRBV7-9 TGTGCCAGCAGAAACAGGGATTCAGCTTTCTTT CASRNRDSAFF
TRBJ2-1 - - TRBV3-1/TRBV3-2 TGTGCCAGCAGCCAAGATGTCGGGGGTTCGCAGTTCTTC CASSQDVGGSQFF
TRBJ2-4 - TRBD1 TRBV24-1 TGTGCCACCAGTGAAACCGGGACAGGGAGGGACATTCAGTACTTC CATSETGTGRDIQYF
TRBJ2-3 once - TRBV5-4 TGTGCCAGCAGCTTGGTGGCGGAGAGGCATACGCAGTATTTT CASSLVAERHTQYF
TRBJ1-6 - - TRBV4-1 TGCGCCAGCAGCCTCGGACAGACCTATAATTCACCCCTCCACTTT CASSLGQTYNSPLHF
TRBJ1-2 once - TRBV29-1 TGCAGCGTTGATCACAGGGATAACGGCTACACCTTC CSVDHRDNGYTF
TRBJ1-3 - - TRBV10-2 TGCGCCAGCAGCCCAGGGACTGGAAACACCATATATTTT CASSPGTGNTIYF
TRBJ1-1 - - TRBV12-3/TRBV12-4 TGTGCCAGCAGTTTATTAGTGAACACTGAAGCTTTCTTT CASSLLVNTEAFF
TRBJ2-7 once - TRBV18 TGTGCCAGCTCAGGGCAGGGGGGCGACGAGCAGTACTTC CASSGQGGDEQYF
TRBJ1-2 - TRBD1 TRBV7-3 TGTGCCAGCAGCCCCGGGACAGCAAATAACTATGGCTACACCTTC CASSPGTANNYGYTF
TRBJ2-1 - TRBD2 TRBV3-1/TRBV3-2 TGTGCCAGCAGCCCTCTGCGGGGGGCCACCTACAATGAGCAGTTCTTC CASSPLRGATYNEQFF
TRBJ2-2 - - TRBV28 TGTGCCAGCAGTTTATCGGAGGCCCGAAGAGAGGGCGGGGAGCTGTTTTTT CASSLSEARREGGELFF
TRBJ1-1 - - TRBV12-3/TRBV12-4 TGTGCCAGCAGTTTAGCAGGAGGTGAAGCTTTCTTT CASSLAGGEAFF
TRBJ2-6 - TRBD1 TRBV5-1 TGCGCCAGCAGCTTGTCCGGGATGACAGGGGGGACTGGGGCCAACGTCCTGACTTTC CASSLSGMTGGTGANVLTF
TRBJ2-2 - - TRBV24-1 TGTGCCACCAGTGATCCAGCGGGCTCCACCGGGGAGCTGTTTTTT CATSDPAGSTGELFF
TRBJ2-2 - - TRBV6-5 TGTGCCAGCAGCCAGGCCACGGGGGACGGGGAGCTGTTTTTT CASSQATGDGELFF
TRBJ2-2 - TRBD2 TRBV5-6 TGTGCCAGCGGCCCTTCTAGCGGGAAGGCTTCCGGGGAGCTGTTTTTT CASGPSSGKASGELFF
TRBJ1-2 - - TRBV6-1 TGTGCCAGCAGTGAAAGGGGAAGGGTCTATGGCTACACCTTC CASSERGRVYGYTF
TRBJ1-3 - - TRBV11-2 TGTGCCAGCAGCTTAGTCTCGGGTCCCAACACCATATATTTT CASSLVSGPNTIYF
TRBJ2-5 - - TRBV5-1 TGCGCCAGCAGCTTGGGCCTAATACAAGAGACCCAGTACTTC CASSLGLIQETQYF
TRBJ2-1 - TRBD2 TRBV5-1 TGCGCCAGCAGCCGCGAGACTAGCGGGAGCAGGTACAATGAGCAGTTCTTC CASSRETSGSRYNEQFF
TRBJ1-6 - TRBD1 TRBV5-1 TGCGCCAGCAGCTTGGGTGGGACAGGCTATAATTCACCCCTCCACTTT CASSLGGTGYNSPLHF
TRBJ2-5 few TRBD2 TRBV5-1 TGCGCCAGTTCTAGCGGGAGGGCCGGGGAGACCCAGTACTTC CASSSGRAGETQYF
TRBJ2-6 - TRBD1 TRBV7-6 TGTGCCAGCAGCTTCTCAGGGGGTAACTCTGGGGCCAACGTCCTGACTTTC CASSFSGGNSGANVLTF
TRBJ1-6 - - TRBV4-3 TGCGCCAGCAGCCAAGATCAGGGTCGACCCCTCCACTTT CASSQDQGRPLHF
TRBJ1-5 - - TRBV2 TGTGCCAGCAACCCCGGGGAGGGCAATCAGCCCCAGCATTTT CASNPGEGNQPQHF
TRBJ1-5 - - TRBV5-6 TGTGCCAGCAGCGTAGGCGGGGCGGGCAATCAGCCCCAGCATTTT CASSVGGAGNQPQHF
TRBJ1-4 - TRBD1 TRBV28 TGTGCCAGCAGCCCCGGGACAGGGGCTCCAACTAATGAAAAACTGTTTTTT CASSPGTGAPTNEKLFF
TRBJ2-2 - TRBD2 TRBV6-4 TGTGCCAGCAGTGAATCAGGACTAGGGACCGGGGAGCTGTTTTTT CASSESGLGTGELFF
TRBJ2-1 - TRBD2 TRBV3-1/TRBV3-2 TGTGCCAGCAGCCATACTACCGGGGACTACCGCTACAATGAGCAGTTCTTC CASSHTTGDYRYNEQFF
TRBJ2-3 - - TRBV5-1 TGCGCCAGCAGCTCGACAGGAGATACGCAGTATTTT CASSSTGDTQYF
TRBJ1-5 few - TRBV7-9 TGTGCCAGCAGCCTCGAAGGGGTACAGCAGCCCCAGCATTTT CASSLEGVQQPQHF
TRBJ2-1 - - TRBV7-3 TGTGCCAGCAGCTTGAACGGGGTGGGCAATGAGCAGTTCTTC CASSLNGVGNEQFF
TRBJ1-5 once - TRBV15 TGTGCCACCAGCAGAGATAGGGGGATACAGCCCCAGCATTTT CATSRDRGIQPQHF
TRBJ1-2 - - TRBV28 TGTGCCAGCAGTTTAATCGAGGGCGGTAACTATGGCTACACCTTC CASSLIEGGNYGYTF
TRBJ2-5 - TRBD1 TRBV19 TGTGCCAGTAGTATAAATGTCGCCAGGGGGCTGGAGACCCAGTACTTC CASSINVARGLETQYF
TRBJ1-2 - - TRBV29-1 TGCAGCGCAACCCCACAGGGAAGCTATGGCTACACCTTC CSATPQGSYGYTF
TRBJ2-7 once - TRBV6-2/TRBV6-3 TGTGCCAGCAGTCCCTCAGGGGTTTCCTACGAGCAGTACTTC CASSPSGVSYEQYF
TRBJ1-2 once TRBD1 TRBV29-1 TGCAGCGTTGTCCATCCGGGACAGAGAAACTATGGCTACACCTTC CSVVHPGQRNYGYTF
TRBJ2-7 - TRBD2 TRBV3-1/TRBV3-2 TGTGCCAGCAGCCAAGTTGCGGGGGACTACGAGCAGTACTTC CASSQVAGDYEQYF
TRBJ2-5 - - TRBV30 TGTGCCTGGGGCCCTTCCGGTCAAGAGACCCAGTACTTC CAWGPSGQETQYF
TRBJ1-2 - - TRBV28 TGTGCCAGCAGTCCGGGGGAGCGACTCTATGGCTACACCTTC CASSPGERLYGYTF
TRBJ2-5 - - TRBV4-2 TGTGCCAGCAGCCAATCTACCGGTGACGCGGCCCAGTACTTC CASSQSTGDAAQYF
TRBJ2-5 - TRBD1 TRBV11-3 TGTGCCAGCAGCTTAGGACAGGGGACGGAGACCCAGTACTTC CASSLGQGTETQYF